These T cell receptor beta chains were read from a single sample in a study of blood T cells in healthy people across ages. TCRdb processed the 5' RACE reads anew with MiXCR; each CDR3 protein has one entry. The sample yields about 780,000 distinct CDR3 sequences, 25% to 30% seen once. These same data were also listed under a study on T cells of mothers and their children.

Sample: blood. The receptor source for this set is a boy aged 10-17 years in good health. Both conserved end residues are part of each CDR3. The D gene is left open where the match is weak. Part of the rows lack a size; the others show once, few, many or a class for expanded clones.

>TRBV5-1|NA|NA|TRBJ2-7
TGCGCCAGCAGCTTGGCCCGTGGTGGGGAGGCCTACGAGCAGTACTTC
CASSLARGGEAYEQYF
>TRBV5-1|NA|NA|TRBJ2-5
TGCGCCAGCAGCTTGGTCGGCAGGACCGTACAAGAGACCCAGTACTTC
CASSLVGRTVQETQYF
>TRBV6-5|few|TRBD1|TRBJ1-2
TGTGCCAGCAGTTACAACAGGGGGTACATAGATTCCTACGGCTACACCTTC
CASSYNRGYIDSYGYTF
>TRBV27|NA|TRBD2|TRBJ2-7
TGTGCCAGCAGTTTACAACCACCGGGACTAGCGTCTTACGAGCAGTACTTC
CASSLQPPGLASYEQYF
>TRBV5-1|few|NA|TRBJ2-1
TGCGCCAGCAAAATTGGGAATGAGCAGTTCTTC
CASKIGNEQFF
>TRBV28|NA|NA|TRBJ2-5
TGTGCCAGCAGTTTTCGTCGGGTTGGGGATGGAGGGACCCAGTACTTC
CASSFRRVGDGGTQYF
>TRBV20-1|few|NA|TRBJ2-5
TGCAGTGCTAGAGGGACAGCCATGGAGACCCAGTACTTC
CSARGTAMETQYF
>TRBV28|many|NA|TRBJ2-4
TGTGCCAGCCGACGAGGGAATCCCAAAAACATTCAGTACTTC
CASRRGNPKNIQYF
>TRBV25-1|few|NA|TRBJ1-3
TGTGCCAGCAGTGAATGGGAAGGGGGAAGCTCTGGAAACACCATATATTTT
CASSEWEGGSSGNTIYF
>TRBV2|NA|NA|TRBJ2-4
TGTGCCAGCAGTGAGGGCCTAGCAAACATTCAGTACTTC
CASSEGLANIQYF
>TRBV20-1|few|TRBD2|TRBJ2-1
TGCAGTGCTAGAGATGGGACTCTAGCGGGGGGGGACAATGAGCAGTTCTTC
CSARDGTLAGGDNEQFF
>TRBV6-5|few|NA|TRBJ2-7
TGTGCCACGACTGGTACTAGTACAAACTACGAGCAGTACTTC
CATTGTSTNYEQYF
>TRBV20-1|few|NA|TRBJ1-2
TGCAGTGCTAGGGACTTAGGACCGGAGGCCGTCTATGGCTACACCTTC
CSARDLGPEAVYGYTF
>TRBV20-1|NA|NA|TRBJ2-1
TGCAGTGTTCTAGTCCCTAGGGGTTCCGGGAACAATGAGCAGTTCTTC
CSVLVPRGSGNNEQFF
>TRBV12-3/TRBV12-4|few|NA|TRBJ2-5
TGTGCCAGCAGTTCCGGGGACCCGTACCAAGAGACCCAGTACTTC
CASSSGDPYQETQYF
>TRBV25-1|NA|NA|TRBJ2-5
TGTGCCAGCAGTGAATCATCAGGGGGGTTACGGGAGCAGTACTTC
CASSESSGGLREQYF
>TRBV5-1|few|NA|TRBJ1-6
TGCGCCAGCAGCTTGGAGACAGTCATTCCTAATTCACCCCTCCACTTT
CASSLETVIPNSPLHF
>TRBV28|NA|TRBD1|TRBJ1-4
TGTGCCAGCATTGGGACAGGGGCCCTTAAACTGTTTTTT
CASIGTGALKLFF
>TRBV25-1|NA|NA|TRBJ1-4
TGTGCCAGCAGTGGGGGACCACAAGAAAAACTGTTTTTT
CASSGGPQEKLFF
>TRBV5-1|few|NA|TRBJ2-7
TGCGCCAGCAGCTTGGGTCCGGGGGCGTCCTACGAGCAGTACTTC
CASSLGPGASYEQYF
>TRBV14|few|NA|TRBJ2-1
TGTGCCAGCAGCCAAGTACTCAAGATCAATGAGCAGTTCTTC
CASSQVLKINEQFF
>TRBV6-1|few|NA|TRBJ2-4
TGTGCCAGCAGTGCGCCCTCCTGGGACTCCCGGATTGACAAAGACATTCAGTACTTC
CASSAPSWDSRIDKDIQYF
>TRBV12-5|NA|NA|TRBJ1-2
TGTGTTAGTGGTTCCGTATATCTCCCTGGGGATGGCTACACCTTC
CVSGSVYLPGDGYTF
>TRBV25-1|few|NA|TRBJ1-2
TGTGCCAGCAGTGAATGGGCTGAAGCTAACTATGGCTACACCTTC
CASSEWAEANYGYTF
>TRBV20-1|few|NA|TRBJ2-5
TGCAGTGCTAGAAGGGTAGAAGAGACCCAGTACTTC
CSARRVEETQYF
>TRBV28|few|TRBD1|TRBJ2-5
TGTGCCAGCAGTCGGACAGGGTGGGGGCAAGAGACCCAGTACTTC
CASSRTGWGQETQYF
>TRBV20-1|NA|TRBD2|TRBJ2-5
TGCAGTGCTAGAGATCTACGACTAGCGGAGGTTCAAGAGACCCAGTACTTC
CSARDLRLAEVQETQYF
>TRBV27|NA|NA|TRBJ2-7
TGTGCCAGCCCTTCCCGGGACCCCTACGAGCAGTACTTC
CASPSRDPYEQYF
>TRBV7-9|NA|TRBD2|TRBJ2-1
TGTGCCAGCAGCATTTCGACTAGCGGGGGTTACAATGAGCAGTTCTTC
CASSISTSGGYNEQFF
>TRBV28|NA|NA|TRBJ2-7
TGTGCCAGCACTCTTATGGACGGGGACCCCGAGCAGTACTTC
CASTLMDGDPEQYF
>TRBV15|NA|NA|TRBJ1-1
TGTGCCACCAACTATGACAGGAACACTGAAGCTTTCTTT
CATNYDRNTEAFF
>TRBV4-1|NA|TRBD1|TRBJ2-2
TGCGCCAGCAGCCGGGACAGGGGAAGAGGCGGGGAGCTGTTTTTT
CASSRDRGRGGELFF
>TRBV9|few|NA|TRBJ2-1
TGTGCCAGCAGCGTAGCCCCCAGCCCCGGGCAGTATGAGCAGTTCTTC
CASSVAPSPGQYEQFF
>TRBV6-5|few|NA|TRBJ2-7
TGTGCCAGCAGTTACCTCGATCCCGGGGCCGGGGGCGAGCAGTACTTC
CASSYLDPGAGGEQYF
>TRBV7-9|many|NA|TRBJ2-1
TGTGCCAGCAGCCCTAGGGGTCCGTATGAGCAGTTCTTC
CASSPRGPYEQFF
>TRBV28|NA|NA|TRBJ2-1
TGTGCCAGCAGTTTAAGGTCTAGGAGGGATGAGCAGTTCTTC
CASSLRSRRDEQFF
>TRBV20-1|NA|NA|TRBJ2-1
TGCAGTGCTAGAGATCGAGGAGCTAGCTCCTACAATGAGCAGTTCTTC
CSARDRGASSYNEQFF
>TRBV5-6|few|NA|TRBJ1-5
TGTGCCAGCAGCTTGGGAGAGGGCGGGGAGCCCCAGCATTTT
CASSLGEGGEPQHF
>TRBV4-1|few|NA|TRBJ2-4
TGCGCCAGCAGCCAAGGGCTGGGTTCGGGAGCCAAAAACATTCAGTACTTC
CASSQGLGSGAKNIQYF
>TRBV7-8|NA|NA|TRBJ1-6
TGTGCCAGCAGCTTAGGATGGTCTTGGGGTTCACCCCTCCACTTT
CASSLGWSWGSPLHF
>TRBV7-9|few|NA|TRBJ2-5
TGTGCCAGCAGCCTCCGGGACATGCAAGAGACCCAGTACTTC
CASSLRDMQETQYF
>TRBV3-1|NA|TRBD2|TRBJ2-5
TGTGCCAGCAGCCAGGAACCGGGACTAGCGGGGGAGGCAGAGACCCAGTACTTC
CASSQEPGLAGEAETQYF
>TRBV2|few|TRBD2|TRBJ2-5
TGTGCCAGCCGCGGACTAGCGGGGCGGAAGACCCAGTACTTC
CASRGLAGRKTQYF
>TRBV2|NA|TRBD2|TRBJ2-2
TGTGCCAGGACTGGGGAGGGTAGCACCGGGGAGCTGTTTTTT
CARTGEGSTGELFF
>TRBV25-1|few|NA|TRBJ2-5
TGTGCCAGCAGTGTTCATTCGAGGGGTGAGACCCAGTACTTC
CASSVHSRGETQYF
>TRBV27|NA|NA|TRBJ2-1
TGTGCCAGCAGTTTACATCTAGCGCCTTACAATGAGCTGTTCTTC
CASSLHLAPYNELFF
>TRBV27|NA|NA|TRBJ2-7
TGTGCCAGCTTACCTAGAGTCAGCTCCTACGAGCAGTACTTC
CASLPRVSSYEQYF
>TRBV29-1|NA|NA|TRBJ2-7
TGCAGCGTTGACTCGGGGGCTTCGGGACCGAGCTCCTACGAGCAGTACTTC
CSVDSGASGPSSYEQYF
>TRBV20-1|NA|NA|TRBJ2-5
TGCACCTGGGCCATCGACCAAGAGACCCAGTACTTC
CTWAIDQETQYF
>TRBV15|NA|TRBD1|TRBJ2-6
TGTGCCACCAGCAGAGTCGGGGACAGGGGATTGTTTCTGGGGGCCAACGTCCTGACTTTC
CATSRVGDRGLFLGANVLTF
>TRBV7-9|few|TRBD1|TRBJ1-2
TGTGCCAGCAGCTTAGGGAGGACAGGGGGCAACTATGGCTACACCTTC
CASSLGRTGGNYGYTF
>TRBV6-1|NA|NA|TRBJ1-1
TGTGCCAGCACAAAAGGGACTTCGGGCACTGAAGCTTTCTTT
CASTKGTSGTEAFF
>TRBV6-1|NA|TRBD1|TRBJ1-1
TGTGCCAGCAGTGATCAACAGGGGACTGAAGCTTTCTTT
CASSDQQGTEAFF
>TRBV20-1|NA|NA|TRBJ2-7
TGCAGTGCTCCTACCGGACTCTCCTACGAGCAGTACTTC
CSAPTGLSYEQYF
>TRBV4-1|few|TRBD1|TRBJ1-4
TGCGCCAGCAGTCCCTCAACGGGACAGGGGCTAGGAAAACTGTTTTTT
CASSPSTGQGLGKLFF
>TRBV11-2|NA|TRBD1|TRBJ2-4
TGTGCCAGCAGCTTCGGGGACAGGGGACGACCCCATCGCATTCAGTACTTC
CASSFGDRGRPHRIQYF
>TRBV4-2|NA|TRBD1|TRBJ2-7
TGTGCCAGCAGCCAACAGACAGGGGAGTACGAGCAGTACTTC
CASSQQTGEYEQYF